This TCR beta chain was documented in a study of T cells in Graves' hyperthyroidism and ophthalmopathy. Study findings and constraints: Also found in blood were most expanded thyroid clonotypes above 0.001.

The sample holds many counts of this clonotype. What it binds is unknown. TCR beta CDR3 regions were amplified from RNA transcripts. The HTBI primer set drove a first-round RT-PCR of the TCR CDR3. TCRdb itself ran the multiplex PCR reads through MiXCR, one entry per CDR3 protein. Here the sample spans hundreds of thousands of distinct CDR3 sequences, approximately 44% being singletons. Germline V lookup: CDR1 SEHNR, CDR2 FQNEAQ (reference sequence). CDR3 length: 12 residues. V shed 10 bases and J shed 5 bases, with 9 bases lying between them. Calling Graves' hyperthyroidism stable meant ophthalmopathy did not progress within 18 months. Exclusion criteria comprised uncontrolled infection, other autoimmune disease, pregnancy or lactation.

This clonotype originated in a young woman with Graves' hyperthyroidism. The sequenced sample was peripheral blood or thyroid tissue (not recorded which). The rearrangement uses TRBV7-9 and TRBJ1-6; weak D call: TRBD1 (6 bases). The CDR3 DNA follows: TGTGCCACCGGACAGAATAATTCACCCCTCCACTTT. As protein: CATGQNNSPLHF.